The T cell receptor (beta chain) described here comes from a study of cytomegalovirus exposure and HLA in healthy donors. Study-level information: Previous work identified 95 million to 140 million unique TCR beta sequences from about 179 million T cells. Study-wide findings and caveats: The authors excluded some V segments, including TRBV6-2 and TRBV6-3, as indistinguishable. Previously analyzed data showed that most TCR beta V segments were productive at a frequency of about 87% or about 30%. Analysis performed later showed TCR beta chains linked to HLA being more clonally expanded than equally common others.

The CDR3 runs 14 residues. The V gene's germline CDR1 is SQVTM and CDR2 ANQGSEA. V was clipped by 3 bases and J by 7 bases; unmatched bases: 9. This clone was found once. What it binds is not known. The PCR employed 60 Vbeta primers together with 13 Jbeta primers. Libraries were prepared by immunoSEQ multiplex PCR; TCRdb keeps only in-frame clonotypes and omits some of them. The repertoire includes around 150,000 clones, about 78% of them detected once, and 4.2% sits in the top ten. This chain uses TRBV29-1 with TRBJ1-2, with 9 nucleotides matching TRBD1. The source of this sequence is a man between 45 and 60 years old in good health and CMV-seropositive. Sequencing was performed on PBMCs. The CDR3: CSVERAGQGSGYTF. In DNA form, the CDR3 reads TGCAGCGTTGAGAGGGCAGGACAGGGGTCTGGCTACACCTTC. Full variable domain (missing parts from reference TRBV29-1 and TRBJ1-2): SAVISQKPSRDICQRGTSLTIQCQVDSQVTMMFWYRQQPGQSLTLIATANQGSEATYESGFVIDKFPISRPNLTFSTLTVSNMSPEDSSIYLCSVERAGQGSGYTFGSGTRLTVV.